A selection of T cell receptor beta chains follows, all from one sample in a study of tumor and adjacent non-tumor tissue in lung cancer. TCRdb redid the calling of the multiplex PCR reads with MiXCR, one entry per CDR3 protein. The sample has about 50,000 distinct CDR3 sequences; 60% to 80% are singletons. Sequencing was performed on distant non-tumor lung tissue. These receptor sequences come from a woman in her fifties or sixties with non-small cell lung cancer. The CDR3 runs from the conserved cysteine through the conserved F or W. A D gene is named only where the DNA matches it firmly. Some rows mark clone size as missing; the rest say once, few, many or name a class of expanded clone.

J gene: TRBJ1-1
D gene: NA
clone size: NA
V gene: TRBV11-3
CDR3 protein: CASSASESHTEVFF
CDR3 DNA: TGTGCCAGCAGCGCGTCTGAGTCCCACACTGAAGTTTTCTTT

J gene: TRBJ2-7
D gene: TRBD1
clone size: NA
V gene: TRBV5-1
CDR3 protein: CTSSLGTVSYEQYF
CDR3 DNA: TGCACCAGCAGCCTCGGGACAGTTTCCTACGAGCAGTACTTC

J gene: TRBJ1-6
D gene: TRBD1
clone size: NA
V gene: TRBV6-5
CDR3 protein: CASVQTGGSYNSALQF
CDR3 DNA: TGTGCAAGCGTCCAGACAGGGGGCTCCTATAATTCAGCCCTCCAATTT

J gene: TRBJ2-3
D gene: NA
clone size: NA
V gene: TRBV5-4
CDR3 protein: CASSLAGTRSDTHYF
CDR3 DNA: TGTGCCAGCAGCTTGGCAGGGACGCGGTCAGATACGCATTATTTT

J gene: TRBJ2-1
D gene: TRBD2
clone size: NA
V gene: TRBV4-3
CDR3 protein: CASSQGTSGVYNEQFF
CDR3 DNA: TGCGCCAGCAGTCAAGGGACTAGTGGGGTTTACAATGAGCAGTTCTTC

J gene: TRBJ2-5
D gene: NA
clone size: NA
V gene: TRBV7-9
CDR3 protein: CATTTVGYQETQYF
CDR3 DNA: TGTGCCACTACCACGGTGGGGTACCAAGAGACCCAGTACTTC

J gene: TRBJ1-5
D gene: NA
clone size: many
V gene: TRBV28
CDR3 protein: CASSLVTATNQPQHF
CDR3 DNA: TGTGCCAGCAGTTTAGTGACAGCCACTAATCAGCCCCAGCATTTT

J gene: TRBJ1-1
D gene: NA
clone size: NA
V gene: TRBV6-2/TRBV6-3
CDR3 protein: CAISPRAGFFGYTEAIF
CDR3 DNA: TGTGCCATCAGTCCCCGAGCTGGGTTTTTTGGATACACTGAAGCTATCTTT

J gene: TRBJ2-7
D gene: NA
clone size: few
V gene: TRBV11-2
CDR3 protein: CASSVDRYEQYF
CDR3 DNA: TGTGCCAGCAGTGTCGACAGATACGAACAGTACTTC

J gene: TRBJ1-1
D gene: NA
clone size: NA
V gene: TRBV4-3
CDR3 protein: CASSQKDHMNTEAFF
CDR3 DNA: TGCGCTAGCAGCCAAAAAGACCACATGAACACTGAAGCTTTCTTT

J gene: TRBJ2-2
D gene: TRBD1
clone size: NA
V gene: TRBV11-1
CDR3 protein: CASSAWTGVNAGELFF
CDR3 DNA: TGTGCCAGCAGCGCCTGGACAGGTGTGAACGCAGGGGAGCTGTTTTTT

J gene: TRBJ2-7
D gene: NA
clone size: few
V gene: TRBV6-2/TRBV6-3
CDR3 protein: CASSYFEEQYF
CDR3 DNA: TGTGCCAGCAGTTACTTTGAGGAGCAGTACTTC

J gene: TRBJ2-2
D gene: TRBD1
clone size: once
V gene: TRBV11-2
CDR3 protein: CGSSSPQRGRNTEELFF
CDR3 DNA: TGTGGCAGCAGCTCTCCCCAGAGGGGGCGGAACACCGAGGAGCTGTTTTTT

J gene: TRBJ1-1
D gene: NA
clone size: NA
V gene: TRBV29-1
CDR3 protein: CGVGLGAGAEAFF
CDR3 DNA: TGCGGCGTTGGACTTGGGGCAGGGGCTGAAGCTTTCTTT

J gene: TRBJ2-3
D gene: NA
clone size: NA
V gene: TRBV6-2/TRBV6-3
CDR3 protein: CVSSYLRDIDTQYF
CDR3 DNA: TGTGTCAGCAGTTATCTCAGGGACATAGATACGCAGTATTTT

J gene: TRBJ2-3
D gene: TRBD2
clone size: many
V gene: TRBV4-2
CDR3 protein: CASSQDLAGGTDTQYF
CDR3 DNA: TGTGCCAGCAGCCAAGATCTAGCGGGGGGCACAGATACGCAGTATTTT